A selection of T cell receptor beta chains follows, all from one sample in a study of shared clonotypes between healthy human individuals. The data were produced by immunoSEQ multiplex PCR, yet TCRdb's version contains in-frame clones alone and is incomplete. The sample contains roughly 570,000 clones, more than 95% of which appear only once. Sequencing was done on a sample of naive CD8+ T cells sorted from blood. The receptor set was obtained from a man aged 25 to 45 in good health. CDR3s leave out the opening cysteine and the closing phenylalanine or tryptophan. Each record gives: CDR3 protein, J gene, V gene.

ASSVGTSGSQETQY	TRBJ2-5	TRBV9
ASSLYPPGGPERSNQPQH	TRBJ1-5	TRBV7-8
ASSLWGSNQPQH	TRBJ1-5	TRBV5-6
ASSQPNRPLYYEQY	TRBJ2-7	TRBV4-1
ASSFFRTGELF	TRBJ2-2	TRBV28
ASSLKVAGEAF	TRBJ1-1	TRBV7-6
AGGETSYEQY	TRBJ2-7	TRBV28
ASSVGTSGTREQF	TRBJ2-1	TRBV9
ASSHPRPSGGSYEQY	TRBJ2-7	TRBV14
ASSTGTENTGELF	TRBJ2-2	TRBV19